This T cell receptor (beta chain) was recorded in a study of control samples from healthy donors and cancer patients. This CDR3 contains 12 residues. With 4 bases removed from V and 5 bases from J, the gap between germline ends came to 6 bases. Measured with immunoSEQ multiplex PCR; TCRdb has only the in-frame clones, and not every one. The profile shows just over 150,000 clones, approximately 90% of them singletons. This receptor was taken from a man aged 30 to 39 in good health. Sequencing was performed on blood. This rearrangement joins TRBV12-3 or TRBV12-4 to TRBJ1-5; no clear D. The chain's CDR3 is CASSSRDQPQHF. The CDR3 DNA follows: TGTGCCAGCAGTTCCCGAGATCAGCCCCAGCATTTT.